This T cell receptor beta chain was recovered during a study of cytomegalovirus exposure and HLA in healthy donors. The germline V gene encodes CDR1 LNHDA and CDR2 SQIVND (reference sequence). V lost 2 bases, J lost 8 bases, and 8 bases stayed unmatched. CDR3 length equals 15 residues. Primers: 60 Vbeta forward and 13 Jbeta reverse. The protocol was immunoSEQ multiplex PCR, while the TCRdb copy is restricted to in-frame clones and leaves out a portion. The table lists about 170,000 clones, under 85% of them singletons. This clonotype was obtained from a man younger than 35 in good health and CMV-seronegative. Sequencing used PBMCs. The chain combines TRBV19 with TRBJ1-1, with 10 positions matching TRBD1. The CDR3: CASSIFGTGDIEAFF. CDR3 sequence (DNA): TGTGCCAGTAGTATATTTGGGACAGGGGATATAGAAGCTTTCTTT.